This T cell receptor beta chain is drawn from a study of T-cell reconstitution after alpha-beta-depleted transplantation in children. This clonotype has a count of ten or more. The authors prepared the TCRbeta library with unique molecular identifiers. Each CDR3 protein gets one entry after TCRdb re-called the PCR reads with MiXCR. The sample includes 260,000 or so distinct CDR3 sequences, around 12% of them seen just once. V lost 1 base and J 4 bases, leaving 7 bases between the germline ends. The length of the CDR3 is 13 residues. The germline gives CDR1 SGHTA, CDR2 FQGNSA. This specimen was PBMCs from the stem cell graft donor, taken from the stem cell graft. The TCR was taken from a human donor who donated a stem cell graft to a child with acute lymphoblastic leukemia. This chain links TRBV7-2 with TRBJ2-5; D unresolved. CDR3 region: CASSLVEVETQYF. CDR3 DNA: TGTGCCAGCAGCTTAGTTGAGGTAGAGACCCAGTACTTC.